The rows below give T cell receptor beta chains drawn from one sample of a study of T cell responses to AZD1222 COVID-19 vaccine. Data came from immunoSEQ multiplex PCR; TCRdb stores just in-frame clones and leaves some out. Of about 130,000 clones in the sample, approximately 95% were seen once. This specimen consisted of peripheral blood, obtained 28 days after the second AZD1222 dose. These TCRs come from an adult who received the AZD1222 COVID-19 vaccine. CDR3s include the opening cysteine and the closing phenylalanine or tryptophan. Fields, in order: clone size, D gene, V gene, J gene, CDR3 DNA, CDR3 protein. D genes are given only for firm matches. The size entry is marked missing in some rows and otherwise reads once, few, many or a size class.

size: NA
D: NA
V: TRBV12-3/TRBV12-4
J: TRBJ1-1
DNA: TGTGCCAGCAGTTTCCCTCCGGGCACTGAAGCTTTCTTT
CDR3: CASSFPPGTEAFF

size: NA
D: NA
V: TRBV19
J: TRBJ2-7
DNA: TGTGCCAGTAGTATATCACGTGGGGCCTACGAGCAGTACTTC
CDR3: CASSISRGAYEQYF

size: once
D: NA
V: TRBV7-2
J: TRBJ1-5
DNA: TGTGCCAGCAGCTCGGACAATGATAATCAGCCCCAGCATTTT
CDR3: CASSSDNDNQPQHF

size: NA
D: NA
V: TRBV9
J: TRBJ1-2
DNA: TGTGCCAGCAGCGTAGGTTCTCTTCTTTCGGGGAGCTATGGCTACACCTTC
CDR3: CASSVGSLLSGSYGYTF

size: NA
D: NA
V: TRBV3-1/TRBV3-2
J: TRBJ1-1
DNA: TGTGCCAGCAGCCCACAATGGGGGGGGAACACTGAAGCTTTCTTT
CDR3: CASSPQWGGNTEAFF

size: many
D: TRBD2
V: TRBV10-2
J: TRBJ2-7
DNA: TGCGCCAGCCAACGAAGCGGGGCCTCACGCTTTACCTACGAGCAGTACTTC
CDR3: CASQRSGASRFTYEQYF

size: NA
D: NA
V: TRBV21-1
J: TRBJ1-4
DNA: TGTGCCAGCAGCTTCGAGACCCGGGGAGGCGCTAATGAAAAACTGTTTTTT
CDR3: CASSFETRGGANEKLFF

size: NA
D: NA
V: TRBV10-3
J: TRBJ1-1
DNA: TGTGCCATCAGTGAGGAGGGAGGGACTGAAGCTTTCTTT
CDR3: CAISEEGGTEAFF

size: NA
D: TRBD1
V: TRBV19
J: TRBJ1-1
DNA: TGTGCCACTAAGAACACAGGGGCCGTTGAAGCTTTCTTT
CDR3: CATKNTGAVEAFF

size: once
D: TRBD1
V: TRBV5-1
J: TRBJ1-1
DNA: TGCGCCAGCAGCCACGGGACAGGGCCCATGAACACTGAAGCTTTCTTT
CDR3: CASSHGTGPMNTEAFF

size: NA
D: NA
V: TRBV6-5
J: TRBJ1-1
DNA: TGTGCCAGCAGCCCGCGAGCTGGCACTGAAGCTTTCTTT
CDR3: CASSPRAGTEAFF

size: once
D: NA
V: TRBV6-2/TRBV6-3
J: TRBJ1-5
DNA: TGTGCCAGCAGTTTAATAGGTCAGCCCCAGCATTTT
CDR3: CASSLIGQPQHF

size: NA
D: TRBD1
V: TRBV9
J: TRBJ2-5
DNA: TGTGCCAGCAGCGTAGGGGTGCTGACAGGGGGCGTCGGGGAGACCCAGTACTTC
CDR3: CASSVGVLTGGVGETQYF

size: NA
D: NA
V: TRBV5-5
J: TRBJ2-3
DNA: TGTGCCAGCAGCATTGGCAGGGGTGGTGGTACAGATACGCAGTATTTT
CDR3: CASSIGRGGGTDTQYF

size: NA
D: NA
V: TRBV12-3/TRBV12-4
J: TRBJ1-2
DNA: TGTGCCAGCAGTTTATACCCCGCCTATGGCTACACCTTC
CDR3: CASSLYPAYGYTF

size: NA
D: TRBD2
V: TRBV7-3
J: TRBJ2-1
DNA: TGTGCCAGCAGCTTAATGGGGGGGTACAATGAGCAGTTCTTC
CDR3: CASSLMGGYNEQFF

size: NA
D: NA
V: TRBV27
J: TRBJ1-5
DNA: TGTGCCAGCAGTTTAAGGTACGGGGTCAATCAGCCCCAGCATTTT
CDR3: CASSLRYGVNQPQHF

size: NA
D: NA
V: TRBV9
J: TRBJ1-3
DNA: TGTGCCAGCAGCGTAGAGGGAAACGTCCTATCTGGAAACACCATATATTTT
CDR3: CASSVEGNVLSGNTIYF

size: few
D: TRBD1
V: TRBV7-2
J: TRBJ1-2
DNA: TGTGCCAGCAGCCGGACCTTAGGGAGGGGACAGGGACGGTATGCCTACACCTTC
CDR3: CASSRTLGRGQGRYAYTF

size: NA
D: TRBD2
V: TRBV7-2
J: TRBJ2-1
DNA: TGTGCCAGCAGCTTAGAAGGAGCGGGGGGACAATATGAGCAGTTCTTC
CDR3: CASSLEGAGGQYEQFF

size: NA
D: NA
V: TRBV6-5
J: TRBJ1-1
DNA: TGTGCCAGCAGTTCAGCAGGGAGTCTGTGGACTGAAGCTTTCTTT
CDR3: CASSSAGSLWTEAFF